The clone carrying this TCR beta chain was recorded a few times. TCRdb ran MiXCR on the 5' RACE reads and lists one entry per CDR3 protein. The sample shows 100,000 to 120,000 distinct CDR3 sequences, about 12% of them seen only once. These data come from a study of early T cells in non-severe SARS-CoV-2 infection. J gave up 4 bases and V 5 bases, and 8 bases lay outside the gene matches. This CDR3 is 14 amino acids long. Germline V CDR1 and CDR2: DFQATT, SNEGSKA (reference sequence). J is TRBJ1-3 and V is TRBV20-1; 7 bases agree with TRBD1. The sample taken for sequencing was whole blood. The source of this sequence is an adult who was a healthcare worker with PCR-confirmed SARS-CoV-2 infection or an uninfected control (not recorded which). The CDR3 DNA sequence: TGCAGTGCTGACGACAGGGCGGCCGGAAACACCATATATTTT. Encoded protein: CSADDRAAGNTIYF.